This T cell receptor beta chain was sequenced in a study of blood T cells in healthy people across ages. Note on this clonotype: Its antigen is not identified. At one end, the junction sequence differs from germline, possibly due to a read error.

Next came a second PCR, run for roughly 6 to 11 cycles, which used a sample-barcoded 5' primer along with a J-beta primer mix. Any given sample supplied a minimum of 3 million CDR3-containing paired-end reads. Each CDR3 protein is one row after TCRdb ran MiXCR on the 5' RACE reads. The sample contains 600,000 to 800,000 distinct CDR3 sequences, 21% of which appear only once. A minimum of 5 micrograms of total RNA was extracted per sample. This CDR3 comprises 16 residues. The germline V gene encodes CDR1 SGHDT and CDR2 YYEEEE. Study results and limitations: Long-lived donors carried more naive CD4+ cells and greater diversity than aged donors. From one million sequenced T cells, diversity estimates were lower bounds.

The sequence was obtained from a man in his 70s in good health. The J gene is TRBJ2-1, the V gene TRBV5-6, with 9 bases identical to TRBD2. The sequenced sample consisted of blood. The CDR3 DNA sequence: TGTGTCAGCAGCTTAATTAGCGGGAGCCTTTGGAATGAGCAGTTCTTC. It is translated as CVSSLISGSLWNEQFF.